The 13 T cell receptor beta chains below all came from one sample that was sequenced in a study of T cells in Graves' hyperthyroidism and ophthalmopathy (dated 2019 in TCRdb). Library generation was performed with multiplex PCR. Sequencing instrument: Illumina HiSeq 2000. Amplification of TCR beta CDR3 regions was carried out from RNA transcripts. The TCR CDR3 was subjected to a first round of RT-PCR using the HTBI primer set and the Qiagen OneStep RT-PCR kit. The public reads were run again by TCRdb, first through fastp at Q25 and then through MiXCR, and only productive beta chains were kept. Each CDR3 protein gets just one entry, which takes the most common genes and DNA from the rows behind it. The sample table records under 250,000 distinct CDR3 sequences; 17% of these occur just once. Under 65% of the sample is taken by the ten largest. The specimen sequenced was blood. These receptors all stem from a man aged 45-65 years with Graves' hyperthyroidism.

This clonotype was picked up many times. The chain links TRBV20-1 to TRBJ2-3; 9 bases line up with TRBD2. Looked up from germline, CDR1 is DFQATT and CDR2 is SNEGSKA (reference sequence). The CDR3 is made up of 16 amino acids. J gave up 3 bases and V 3 bases, and 10 bases lay outside the gene matches. CDR3 residues: CSASNRASGDTDTQYF. In DNA form, the CDR3 reads TGCAGTGCTAGTAATAGGGCTAGCGGGGATACAGATACGCAGTATTTT.

This rearrangement joins TRBV4-1 to TRBJ2-7; tentatively, D is TRBD1 (5 bases). Germline CDR1 and CDR2: MGHRA and YSYEKL. The CDR3 totals 15 residues. Deletions cut 1 base from V and 5 bases from J, with 15 bases between. The CDR3 region is CASSQAVTADHEQYF. The CDR3 nucleotides read TGCGCCAGCAGCCAAGCGGTGACAGCCGATCACGAGCAGTACTTC.

This clonotype was detected ten times or more. The chain links TRBV11-2 to TRBJ2-3; weak D call: TRBD1 (5 bases). The V gene's germline CDR1 is SGHAT and CDR2 FQNNGV. The CDR3 is 14 residues long. V lost 5 bases and J 0 bases, leaving 9 bases between the germline ends. The DNA of the CDR3 is TGTGCCAGCAGCGCGACAGCTAGCACAGATACGCAGTATTTT. Protein product: CASSATASTDTQYF.

This chain connects TRBV6-1 to TRBJ2-2; D ambiguous. Germline CDR1 reads MNHNS; CDR2 reads SASEGT. The CDR3 has 13 amino acids. V shed 6 bases and J shed 4 bases, with 9 bases lying between them. This CDR3 is CASRGLSTGELFF. The DNA for the CDR3 is TGTGCCAGCAGGGGATTGAGCACCGGGGAGCTGTTTTTT.

This clonotype showed up many times. This chain joins TRBV29-1 and TRBJ2-7; TRBD1 matches at 10 bases. V trimming: 4 bases; J trimming: 2 bases; junction bases outside the gene matches: 8. The germline V gene encodes CDR1 SQVTM and CDR2 ANQGSEA. CDR3 size: 15 residues. Here the CDR3 DNA reads TGCAGCGTTGTTGGTTGGGACAGGGGCCCCTACGAGCAGTACTTC. Translated: CSVVGWDRGPYEQYF.

The genes are TRBV27 and TRBJ2-2, with 9 positions matching TRBD1. V trimming: 8 bases; J trimming: 6 bases; junction bases outside the gene matches: 10. Germline V gene data show CDR1 as MNHEY and CDR2 as SMNVEV (reference sequence). This CDR3 contains 15 residues. The CDR3 is CASRTGTGLSGELFF. CDR3 bases: TGTGCCAGCCGAACCGGGACAGGGCTTTCCGGGGAGCTGTTTTTT.

This chain joins TRBV6-5 and TRBJ1-2, with D uncertain. The CDR3 sequence is 12 residues long. V was pared by 2 bases and J by 6 bases, with 7 bases between. Germline CDR1 and CDR2: MNHEY and SVGAGI. The CDR3 is CASSYPLDGYTF. In DNA, the CDR3 is TGTGCCAGCAGTTACCCTCTCGATGGCTACACCTTC.

This clonotype has at least ten counts. The chain joins TRBV2 to TRBJ2-7; 11 bases line up with TRBD2. The trim removed 7 bases at V and 3 bases at J, leaving 5 bases unmatched. CDR1 is SNHLY and CDR2 is FYNNEI in the germline V gene. This CDR3 contains 14 residues. The CDR3 sequence: CASKAGTSGYEQYF. The CDR3 region has the DNA TGTGCCAGCAAAGCCGGGACTAGCGGCTACGAGCAGTACTTC.

This clonotype showed up many times. The genes are TRBV11-3 and TRBJ1-5; TRBD1 might be the D (5 bases). Trimming pared 5 bases from V and 0 bases from J, leaving 17 bases between. The CDR3 is 17 amino acids. CDR1 SGHNT and CDR2 YENEEA come from the germline V gene. The CDR3 spells CASSPQIGRDSNQPQHF. The CDR3 DNA is TGTGCCAGCAGCCCCCAAATCGGCAGGGATAGCAATCAGCCCCAGCATTTT.

This clonotype was observed a few times. The V and J genes are TRBV27 and TRBJ2-7; a possible D gene is TRBD1 (5 bases). This CDR3 is built from 17 residues. The germline gives CDR1 MNHEY, CDR2 SMNVEV (reference sequence). V was clipped by 8 bases and J by 1 base, with 24 bases between them. CDR3 coding DNA: TGTGCCAGCGGGGTTTTTGTCGGTCGGACACCATCCTACGAGCAGTACTTC. Translating gives CASGVFVGRTPSYEQYF.

This clonotype was detected many times. The V gene is TRBV12-3 or TRBV12-4, the J gene TRBJ2-3; 7 nucleotides line up with TRBD1. With 5 bases clipped from V and 3 bases from J, the junction kept 2 bases outside the gene matches. There are 13 residues in the CDR3. Here the CDR3 DNA reads TGTGCCAGCAGTCCCAGGGGGACAGATACGCAGTATTTT. Translated: CASSPRGTDTQYF.

The chain carries TRBV6-1 and TRBJ2-2; 10 positions agree with TRBD1. V lost 8 bases to trimming and J lost 2 bases; unmatched junction nucleotides: 5. The germline gives CDR1 MNHNS, CDR2 SASEGT. CDR3 length: 15 residues. CDR3: CASGGTGANTGELFF. The CDR3 nucleotides read TGTGCCAGCGGTGGGACAGGGGCCAACACCGGGGAGCTGTTTTTT.

This clonotype showed up just a few times. A read error may be the cause here, since a much bigger clone is one base away. DNA of the CDR3: TGTGCCAGCAGCAACACAGGTACGCAGTATTTT. Amino acid sequence: CASSNTGTQYF. The rearrangement uses TRBV7-2 and TRBJ2-3; perhaps TRBD1 as D (5 bases). Germline assignment: CDR1 SGHTA and CDR2 FQGNSA. The CDR3 has 11 amino acids.